Following are 8 T cell receptor beta chains from one sample sequenced in a study of Ad26.COV2.S vaccination and SARS-CoV-2 variants. Using immunoSEQ multiplex PCR, the repertoire was profiled, and TCRdb retains in-frame clones only, with some absent. Here the sample spans some 350,000 clones, almost 90% being singletons. Treatment described: roughly 18 received Ad26.COV2.S at low or high dose, single or two shots; roughly five received placebo; per-sample allocation not given. Sampling was performed 63 days after the first vaccine or placebo injection. The sample was peripheral blood, taken in a trial of Ad26.COV2.S vaccine versus placebo. These receptors all stem from a person aged 18-60 years who received the Ad26.COV2.S COVID-19 vaccine or a placebo.

The rearrangement links TRBV7-3 to TRBJ2-1, with D tentatively TRBD1 (6 bases). CDR1 and CDR2 (germline): SGHTA, FQGTGA. Trimming took 3 bases from V and 1 from J, leaving 7 bases between them. The CDR3 is 14 residues long. The DNA of the CDR3 is TGTGCCAGCAGCTTCGGGACATCCTACAATGAGCAGTTCTTC. It codes for CASSFGTSYNEQFF.

The V and J genes are TRBV6-5 and TRBJ1-1; TRBD1 is a possible D gene (5 bases). The CDR3 has 14 amino acids. Germline CDR1 reads MNHEY; CDR2 reads SVGAGI. Trimming cost V 5 bases and J 3 bases, with 13 bases left between them. Here the CDR3 DNA reads TGTGCCAGCAGTCCGCAGGGTAGGGACACTGAAGCTTTCTTT. Translated, it gives CASSPQGRDTEAFF.

The gene calls are TRBV19 and TRBJ1-3; unclear D gene. The CDR3 contains 14 residues. Germline values: CDR1 LNHDA, CDR2 SQIVND (reference sequence). V gave up 1 base and J gave up 4 bases, with 8 bases separating them. The CDR3 DNA reads as TGTGCCAGTAGTATAGGGGCAGACGGAAACACCATATATTTT. It is translated as CASSIGADGNTIYF.

The sample holds one count of this clone. The rearrangement joins TRBV4-3 to TRBJ2-2, with D maybe TRBD1 (6 bases). Germline V gene data show CDR1 as LGHNA and CDR2 as YSLEER. The V and J ends lost 4 bases and 6 bases respectively, with 9 bases between them. The CDR3 totals 13 residues. The CDR3 loop is CASSRPGAGELFF. CDR3 bases: TGCGCCAGCAGCCGGCCAGGGGCCGGGGAGCTGTTTTTT.

This clone was detected only a few times. This chain uses TRBV7-9 with TRBJ1-3; D remains unclear. Trimming took 4 bases from V and 8 from J, leaving 15 bases between them. From germline, CDR1 is SEHNR and CDR2 FQNEAQ (reference sequence). CDR3 size: 14 residues. The CDR3: CASSSDGGRHTIYF. DNA for the CDR3: TGTGCCAGCAGCTCCGATGGAGGACGGCACACCATATATTTT.

The chain employs TRBV9 and TRBJ2-3, with 11 bases matching TRBD2. Trimming took 3 bases from V and 0 from J; bases not matched to a gene: 9. Germline assignment: CDR1 SGDLS and CDR2 YYNGEE. The CDR3 consists of 18 residues. The CDR3: CASSAPSGRPTSTDTQYF. Written as DNA, the CDR3 is TGTGCCAGCAGCGCACCTAGCGGGAGGCCCACTAGCACAGATACGCAGTATTTT.

The genes are TRBV5-5 and TRBJ1-1; possible D gene TRBD1, 6 bases. This CDR3 contains 14 residues. V lost 4 bases and J lost 0, with 10 bases in between. Germline loops: CDR1 SGHKS, CDR2 YYEKEE (reference sequence). The CDR3 bases are TGTGCCAGCAGCGGACAGCTAATGAACACTGAAGCTTTCTTT. This gives the protein CASSGQLMNTEAFF.

The chain has TRBV5-1 and TRBJ2-1; TRBD2 agrees at 7 bases. This CDR3 comprises 14 residues. The V gene's germline CDR1 is SGHRS and CDR2 YFSETQ. V trimming: 4 bases; J trimming: 2 bases; junction bases outside the gene matches: 3. For the CDR3, the DNA is TGCGCCAGCAGCCCGACTAGCACCTACAATGAGCAGTTCTTC. Encoded protein: CASSPTSTYNEQFF.